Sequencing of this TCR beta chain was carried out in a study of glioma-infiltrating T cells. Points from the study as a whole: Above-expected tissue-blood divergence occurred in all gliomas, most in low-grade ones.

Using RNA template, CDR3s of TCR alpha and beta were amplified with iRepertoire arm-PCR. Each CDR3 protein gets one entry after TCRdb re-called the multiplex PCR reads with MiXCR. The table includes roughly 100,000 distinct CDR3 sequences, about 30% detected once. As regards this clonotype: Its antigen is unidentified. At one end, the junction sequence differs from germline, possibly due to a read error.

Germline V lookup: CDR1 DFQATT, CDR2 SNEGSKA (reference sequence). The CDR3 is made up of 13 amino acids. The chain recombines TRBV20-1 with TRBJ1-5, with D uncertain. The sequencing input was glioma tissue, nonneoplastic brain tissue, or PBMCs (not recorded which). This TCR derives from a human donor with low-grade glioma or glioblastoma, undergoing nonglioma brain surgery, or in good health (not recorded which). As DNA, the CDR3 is TGCAGTGATAGAGAGGCCGAGAAGGAGCCCCAGCATTTT. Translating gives CSDREAEKEPQHF.